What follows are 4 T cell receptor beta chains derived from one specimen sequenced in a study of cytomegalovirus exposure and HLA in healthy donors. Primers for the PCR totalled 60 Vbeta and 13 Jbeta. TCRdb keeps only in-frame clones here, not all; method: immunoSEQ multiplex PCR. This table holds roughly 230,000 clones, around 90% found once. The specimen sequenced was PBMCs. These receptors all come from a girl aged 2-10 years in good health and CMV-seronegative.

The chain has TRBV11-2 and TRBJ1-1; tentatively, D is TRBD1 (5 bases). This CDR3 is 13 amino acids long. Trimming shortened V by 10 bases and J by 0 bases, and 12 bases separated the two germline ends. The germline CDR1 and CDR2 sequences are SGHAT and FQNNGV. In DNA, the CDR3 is TGTGCCACCGGGGGGAGAATGAACACTGAAGCTTTCTTT. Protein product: CATGGRMNTEAFF.

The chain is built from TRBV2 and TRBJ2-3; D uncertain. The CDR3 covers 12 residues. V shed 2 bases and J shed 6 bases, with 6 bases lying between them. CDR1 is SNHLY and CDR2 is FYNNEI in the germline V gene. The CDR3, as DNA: TGTGCCAGCAGTGAACAGCGTGATACGCAGTATTTT. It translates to CASSEQRDTQYF.

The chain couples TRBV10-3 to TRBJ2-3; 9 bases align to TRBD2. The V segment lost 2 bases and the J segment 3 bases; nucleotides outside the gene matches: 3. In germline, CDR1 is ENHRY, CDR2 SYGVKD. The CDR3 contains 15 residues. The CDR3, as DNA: TGTGCCATCAGTGAGGTGAGCGGGAGGACAGATACGCAGTATTTT. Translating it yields CAISEVSGRTDTQYF.

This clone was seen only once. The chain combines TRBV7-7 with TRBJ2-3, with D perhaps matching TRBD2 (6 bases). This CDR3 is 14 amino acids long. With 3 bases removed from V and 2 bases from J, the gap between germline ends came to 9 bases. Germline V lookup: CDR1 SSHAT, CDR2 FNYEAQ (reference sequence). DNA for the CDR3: TGTGCCAGCAGCTTGGCGGGAAACACAGATACGCAGTATTTT. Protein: CASSLAGNTDTQYF.